The 6 T cell receptor beta chains reported below all come from one sample, sequenced in a study of molecular identifiers for immune sequencing clone quantification. TCRdb re-derived calls from the PCR reads in MiXCR, one entry per CDR3 protein. The sample has about 100,000 distinct CDR3 sequences, roughly 34% seen once. The sequenced sample was naive CD8+ T cells from blood, with Jurkat cell RNA spiked in. Subset of the sample: FACS-sorted CD8+CD4-CCR7+CD45RA+ naive T cells. These receptors were obtained from a human donor in good health. Some libraries in this study had Jurkat cell RNA spiked in.

As for this clonotype: At one end the junction does not follow the germline gene, possibly because of a read error. The V gene is TRBV3-1, the J gene TRBJ2-1, with D hard to call. CDR3 size: 11 residues. Germline CDR1 reads LGHDT; CDR2 reads YNNKEL (reference sequence). The chain's CDR3 is CASSQAVKQVF. The CDR3 nucleotides read TGTGCCAGCAGCCAAGCGGTGAAGCAGGTCTTC.

To note about this clonotype: Sequence at one end of the junction differs from germline and may be a read error. This sequence joins TRBV29-1 and TRBJ2-1, with 7 nucleotides matching TRBD1. Germline values: CDR1 SQVTM, CDR2 ANQGSEA. This CDR3 has 14 amino acids. The CDR3 loop reads CGVEGTEPYNEQFF. The DNA for the CDR3 is TGCGGCGTTGAGGGGACAGAGCCCTACAATGAGCAGTTCTTC.

V and J are TRBV20-1 and TRBJ2-1, with TRBD2 as a possible D gene (6 bases). Germline V lookup: CDR1 DFQATT, CDR2 SNEGSKA (reference sequence). This CDR3 region has 12 residues. V gave up 1 base and J gave up 9 bases, with 10 bases separating them. The CDR3 loop is CSARVVGGEQFF. CDR3 nucleotides: TGCAGTGCTAGAGTTGTCGGGGGTGAGCAGTTCTTC.

In this sample, this clonotype turned up a few times. The J gene is TRBJ2-1, the V gene TRBV4-3, with 7 bases identical to TRBD2. Germline CDR1 and CDR2: LGHNA and YSLEER. The CDR3 length is 17 residues. J was trimmed by 8 bases and V by 0 bases; bases with no gene match: 13. CDR3 sequence (DNA): TGCGCCAGCAGCCAAGATCGGGGGGTACCCCCCACATATGAGCAGTTCTTC. Its protein product is CASSQDRGVPPTYEQFF.

The chain carries TRBV6-6 and TRBJ1-2, with a possible D match to TRBD1 (5 bases). In germline, CDR1 is MNHNY, CDR2 SVGAGI (reference sequence). This CDR3 spans 15 amino acids. The germline V and J ends were trimmed by 2 bases and 8 bases, with 18 bases remaining between them. The CDR3 DNA sequence: TGTGCCAGCAGTTACGGGGATATGAGGGGTCGGGGCTACACCTTC. It translates to CASSYGDMRGRGYTF.

A note on this clonotype: One end of the junction fails to match germline, which may point to a read error. The chain couples TRBV19 to TRBJ2-4, with TRBD2 as a possible D gene (5 bases). This CDR3 contains 15 residues. Germline V lookup: CDR1 LNHDA, CDR2 SQIVND (reference sequence). Here the CDR3 reads CASSIDPRAKNVQYF. CDR3 sequence (DNA): TGTGCCAGTAGTATAGATCCGCGGGCCAAAAACGTTCAGTACTTC.